Below, one T cell receptor beta chain is given with its context. The CDR3 runs 15 residues. Germline lookup yields CDR1 SGHRS and CDR2 YFSETQ. J was trimmed by 0 bases and V by 3 bases; bases with no gene match: 5. The data belong to a study of blood T cell repertoires in COVID-19. In the study overall: PBMCs, B-cell-depleted T cells, or T cells were the source of the cDNA or gDNA that made up the material.

TCRdb keeps only in-frame clones here, not all; method: immunoSEQ multiplex PCR. The table shows about 120,000 clones, with approximately 87% occurring only once. The rearrangement uses TRBV5-1 and TRBJ1-1; 7 nucleotides align to TRBD1. Sequencing used peripheral blood. This sequence originates from a woman in her forties or fifties with acute or convalescent COVID-19. Here the CDR3 DNA reads TGCGCCAGCAGCTGGGGACAGCCTATGAACACTGAAGCTTTCTTT. Amino acid sequence: CASSWGQPMNTEAFF.